These 5 T cell receptor beta chains share one sample of origin, sequenced in a study of regulatory T cells in long-lasting Graves disease. Indicated time point: newly diagnosed GD, antithyroid drugs for less than 3 months. Construction of the TCR library relied on RNA isolated from PBMCs. Combining iRepertoire HTBI primers with Arm-PCR of CDR3 regions, the authors built TCR beta libraries. TCRdb used MiXCR to reprocess the multiplex PCR reads, holding one entry per CDR3 protein. The sample gives 440,000 or so distinct CDR3 sequences, just under 15% of which show up once; approximately 15% is in the top ten. The same sample was also studied in work on T cells in Graves' hyperthyroidism and ophthalmopathy.

The sequences come from peripheral blood mononuclear cells (PBMCs), collected at new diagnosis, from a patient treated with antithyroid drugs. The receptors originated from a woman in her 30s with Graves disease.

The chain combines TRBV4-2 with TRBJ2-3, with D possibly called TRBD1 or TRBD2 (5 bases each). This CDR3 is 17 amino acids long. Trimming shortened V by 1 base and J by 1 base, and 15 bases separated the two germline ends. Per the germline V gene, CDR1 is LGHNA and CDR2 is YNFKEQ. The CDR3 here is CASSQVAGAYRTDTQYF. DNA of the CDR3: TGTGCCAGCAGCCAAGTCGCCGGGGCCTACCGCACAGATACGCAGTATTTT.

The chain links TRBV30 to TRBJ2-7; 9 nucleotides match TRBD1. V lost 0 bases, J lost 2 bases, and 5 bases stayed unmatched. The germline gives CDR1 GTSNPN, CDR2 SVGIG (reference sequence). The CDR3 is made up of 15 amino acids. Written as DNA, the CDR3 is TGTGCCTGGAGTGTACACAGGGGGCGAACCTACGAGCAGTACTTC. Residues: CAWSVHRGRTYEQYF. The complete variable domain, with remaining parts taken from reference TRBV30 and TRBJ2-7, reads SQTIHQWPATLVQPVGSPLSLECTVEGTSNPNLYWYRQAAGRGLQLLFYSVGIGQISSEVPQNLSASRPQDRQFILSSKKLLLSDSGFYLCAWSVHRGRTYEQYFGPGTRLTVT.

This clonotype was observed at least ten times. The rearrangement links TRBV27 to TRBJ1-5, with 8 nucleotides matching TRBD1. The J segment lost 6 bases and the V segment lost 6 bases, leaving 7 bases of the junction unmatched. The length of the CDR3 is 14 residues. Germline loops: CDR1 MNHEY, CDR2 SMNVEV (reference sequence). The CDR3 sequence is CASRLIQGGQPQHF. The CDR3 DNA reads as TGTGCCAGCAGACTCATACAGGGGGGTCAGCCCCAGCATTTT.

This clonotype appeared a few times. The chain links TRBV6-1 to TRBJ2-2; TRBD2 matches 8 bases. This CDR3 region has 16 residues. Germline lookup yields CDR1 MNHNS and CDR2 SASEGT. V lost 7 bases to trimming and J lost 5 bases; unmatched junction nucleotides: 12. CDR3 loop: CASNLREERETGELFF. The DNA of the CDR3 is TGTGCCAGCAACCTCAGGGAGGAGCGGGAGACCGGGGAGCTGTTTTTT.

In its sample, this clonotype was seen a few times. The genes are TRBV30 and TRBJ2-7; 8 positions match TRBD1. The V gene's germline CDR1 is GTSNPN and CDR2 SVGIG (reference sequence). Unmatched junction bases numbered 10, after V lost 3 bases and J lost 3 bases. CDR3 length: 15 amino acids. The CDR3 nucleotides are TGTGCCTGGAGCCCCTCAGGACAGGGCAGCTACGAGCAGTACTTC. This translates into CAWSPSGQGSYEQYF.